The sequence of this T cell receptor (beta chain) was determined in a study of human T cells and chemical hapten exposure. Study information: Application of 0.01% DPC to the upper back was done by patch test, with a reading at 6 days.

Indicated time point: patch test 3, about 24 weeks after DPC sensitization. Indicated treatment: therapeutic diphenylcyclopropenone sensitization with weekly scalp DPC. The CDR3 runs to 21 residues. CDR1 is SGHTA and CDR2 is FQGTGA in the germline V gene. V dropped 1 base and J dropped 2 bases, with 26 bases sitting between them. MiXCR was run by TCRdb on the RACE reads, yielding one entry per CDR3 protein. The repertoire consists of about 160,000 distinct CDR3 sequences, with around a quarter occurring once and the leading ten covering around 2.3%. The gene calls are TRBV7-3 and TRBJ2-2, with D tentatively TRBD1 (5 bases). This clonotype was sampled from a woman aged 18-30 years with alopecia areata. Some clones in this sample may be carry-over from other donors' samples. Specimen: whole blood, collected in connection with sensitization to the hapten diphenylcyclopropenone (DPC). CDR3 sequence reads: CASSLKPLVRGPKDNTGELFF. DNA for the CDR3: TGTGCCAGCAGCTTAAAGCCGTTGGTAAGGGGCCCGAAAGATAACACCGGGGAGCTGTTTTTT.